The sequence of this TCR beta chain was determined in a study of T cells in Graves' hyperthyroidism and ophthalmopathy. This CDR3 spans 15 amino acids. The V and J ends lost 3 bases and 10 bases, in that order; junction bases with no gene match: 9. Researchers took RNA transcripts and amplified the TCR beta CDR3 regions from them. First-round RT-PCR of the TCR CDR3 relied on the HTBI primer set. TCRdb used MiXCR to reprocess the multiplex PCR reads, holding one entry per CDR3 protein. The table has about 420,000 distinct CDR3 sequences, 15% to 18% seen once; the top ten hold around 7.7%. This clonotype was observed many times.

V is TRBV12-3 or TRBV12-4 and J is TRBJ2-1; 10 bases match TRBD2. Sample: blood. This receptor was taken from a woman aged 18-35 years with Graves' hyperthyroidism. This CDR3 reads CASSLGSSGRSEQFF. DNA of the CDR3: TGTGCCAGCAGTTTGGGATCTAGCGGGAGATCCGAGCAGTTCTTC.